These 16 T cell receptor beta chains originate from one sample sequenced in a study of OX40 agonist ivuxolimab in advanced cancers. The method was immunoSEQ multiplex PCR; TCRdb's version includes in-frame clones alone and lacks a portion of them. The sample has some 100,000 clones; about nine tenths are singletons. The sample here was CD4+ or CD8+ T cells sorted from blood, taken in a trial of the OX40 agonist ivuxolimab. These receptor sequences come from an adult with an advanced solid tumor such as melanoma, head and neck, liver or kidney cancer.

This clone is a singleton in its sample. This chain connects TRBV5-1 to TRBJ1-3; no clear D. The germline CDR1 and CDR2 sequences are SGHRS and YFSETQ. The V and J ends lost 3 bases and 0 bases respectively, with 19 bases between them. The CDR3 runs 18 residues. CDR3 in DNA: TGCGCCAGCAGCTCGGGGAGGAACCCTGGCCCCTCTGGAAACACCATATATTTT. Translation gives CASSSGRNPGPSGNTIYF.

V and J are TRBV7-2 and TRBJ2-7; a possible D gene is TRBD2 (5 bases). Germline V gives CDR1 SGHTA, CDR2 FQGNSA. The CDR3 spans 13 residues. Trimming cost V 3 bases and J 2 bases, with 8 bases left between them. The CDR3 DNA reads as TGTGCCAGCAGCTTCCAGCGGACCTACGAGCAGTACTTC. The encoded protein is CASSFQRTYEQYF. Supplemented by reference TRBV7-2 and TRBJ2-7, the full variable domain reads GAGVSQSPSNKVTEKGKDVELRCDPISGHTALYWYRQSLGQGLEFLIYFQGNSAPDKSGLPSDRFSAERTGGSVSTLTIQRTQQEDSAVYLCASSFQRTYEQYFGPGTRLTVT.

The rearrangement joins TRBV4-2 to TRBJ1-4; D may be TRBD1 (6 bases). Trimming took off 0 bases at V and 8 bases at J, with 13 bases between the two ends. Germline lookup yields CDR1 LGHNA and CDR2 YNFKEQ. CDR3 size: 15 residues. For the CDR3, the DNA is TGTGCCAGCAGCCAAGATTTGGCAGGGGCGGAAAAACTGTTTTTT. Translating it yields CASSQDLAGAEKLFF.

This clone occurred once. The chain couples TRBV7-9 to TRBJ1-3; TRBD1 might be the D (6 bases). Germline V gene sequence: CDR1 SEHNR, CDR2 FQNEAQ (reference sequence). The V and J ends lost 3 bases and 3 bases respectively, with 18 bases between them. This CDR3 has 17 residues. In DNA, the CDR3 is TGTGCCAGCAGCTTCACCCGGGGGGGGCTTCGTGGAAACACCATATATTTT. This gives the protein CASSFTRGGLRGNTIYF.

The chain joins TRBV11-1 to TRBJ2-7; D may be TRBD1 (6 bases). V shed 1 base and J shed 1 base, with 14 bases lying between them. The CDR3 has 16 residues. Germline V lookup: CDR1 SGHAT, CDR2 FQDESV (reference sequence). The CDR3 protein is CASSLEGGIASYEQYF. CDR3 bases: TGTGCCAGCAGCTTAGAAGGGGGTATTGCGTCCTACGAGCAGTACTTC.

This clone was detected once. The chain employs TRBV30 and TRBJ1-6, with 9 bases matching TRBD1. Trimming cost V 1 base and J 11 bases; bases outside gene matches: 9. The CDR3 has 15 amino acids. The germline V gene has CDR1 GTSNPN and CDR2 SVGIG (reference sequence). CDR3 amino acids: CAWSAPGQGRTPLHF. In nucleotides, the CDR3 is TGTGCCTGGAGTGCTCCGGGACAGGGTCGAACACCCCTCCACTTT.

CDR3 coding DNA: TGTGCCAGCAGCTCTACCCGGGACAGGAGGATCTCTGGGGCCAACGTCCTGACTTTC. It encodes CASSSTRDRRISGANVLTF. The V gene is TRBV7-9, the J gene TRBJ2-6, with TRBD1 identical over 8 bases. The CDR3 has 19 amino acids. The germline V gene encodes CDR1 SEHNR and CDR2 FQNEAQ (reference sequence). V trimming: 4 bases; J trimming: 0 bases; junction bases outside the gene matches: 11.

V is TRBV18 and J is TRBJ2-6; 9 bases align to TRBD1. Trimming took 4 bases from V and 2 from J; bases not matched to a gene: 9. Germline V CDR1 and CDR2: KGHSH, LQKENI. CDR3 size: 18 residues. The CDR3 sequence: CASSLGQGSWPGANVLTF. The CDR3 DNA reads TGTGCCAGCTCACTAGGACAGGGGTCCTGGCCTGGGGCCAACGTCCTGACTTTC. The whole variable domain, remainder taken from reference TRBV18 and TRBJ2-6, is NAGVMQNPRHLVRRRGQEARLRCSPMKGHSHVYWYRQLPEEGLKFMVYLQKENIIDESGMPKERFSAEFPKEGPSILRIQQVVRGDSAAYFCASSLGQGSWPGANVLTFGAGSRLTVL.

This rearrangement joins TRBV10-2 to TRBJ2-1; 9 bases are a match to TRBD2. The CDR3 extends over 16 amino acids. Trimming removed 7 bases from V and 6 bases from J; junction bases left unmatched: 13. Germline V lookup: CDR1 WSHSY, CDR2 SAAADI. DNA for the CDR3: TGCGCCAGCACTGGGGCTAGCGGGGAGTTGCCCAATGAGCAGTTCTTC. Protein: CASTGASGELPNEQFF.

The rearrangement links TRBV4-3 to TRBJ1-3, with D possibly matching TRBD1 (5 bases). The germline V gene has CDR1 LGHNA and CDR2 YSLEER. The CDR3 sequence is 17 residues long. The ends were cut back, 2 bases at V and 0 bases at J, with 14 bases in the middle. CDR3 in DNA: TGCGCCAGCAGCCAACAAAAACCGGGGGGCTCTGGAAACACCATATATTTT. This translates into CASSQQKPGGSGNTIYF.

This rearrangement joins TRBV27 to TRBJ2-5, with D unclear. Germline loops: CDR1 MNHEY, CDR2 SMNVEV (reference sequence). The CDR3 is 12 residues long. With 8 bases removed from V and 5 bases from J, the gap between germline ends came to 12 bases. The CDR3 loop reads CASGPPMETQYF. The DNA for the CDR3 is TGTGCCAGCGGACCCCCCATGGAGACCCAGTACTTC.

CDR3 protein: CASSIVRQETQYF. Written as DNA, the CDR3 is TGTGCCAGTAGTATAGTCAGACAAGAGACCCAGTACTTC. The chain joins TRBV19 to TRBJ2-5; D ambiguous. Looked up from germline, CDR1 is LNHDA and CDR2 is SQIVND (reference sequence). The CDR3 spans 13 residues. V lost 1 base and J 2 bases, leaving 5 bases between the germline ends.

This chain connects TRBV28 to TRBJ2-3, with D possibly being TRBD1 (7 bases). This CDR3 has 17 residues. Trimming stripped 7 bases from V and 4 bases from J, with 24 bases between. CDR1 and CDR2 from the germline V gene are MDHEN and SYDVKM. CDR3 amino acids: CASNQGGTRIWSDTQYF. DNA for the CDR3: TGTGCCAGCAACCAGGGGGGTACGAGGATTTGGTCAGATACGCAGTATTTT.

In the case of this clone: Relative to the germline gene, one junction end is altered; a read error may explain this. V and J are TRBV6-5 and TRBJ2-1; 8 bases match TRBD2. Germline CDR1 MNHEY, CDR2 SVGAGI. The CDR3 consists of 16 residues. CDR3 bases: TGTGCCAGCAGTAACTCTCTAGCGGGCTCCTACAATGAGCAGTTCTTC. Translating gives CASSNSLAGSYNEQFF.

The rearrangement uses TRBV9 and TRBJ2-1; TRBD1 agrees at 8 bases. The germline CDR1 and CDR2 sequences are SGDLS and YYNGEE. The CDR3 spans 14 residues. V gave up 5 bases and J gave up 6 bases; unmatched junction bases: 7. CDR3 nucleotides: TGTGCCAGCAGTCTACGGACAGGGACCAATGAGCAGTTCTTC. This gives the protein CASSLRTGTNEQFF.

The chain is built from TRBV4-1 and TRBJ2-7, with D possibly matching TRBD2 (6 bases). Germline values: CDR1 MGHRA, CDR2 YSYEKL. V lost 0 bases and J 0 bases, leaving 12 bases between the germline ends. CDR3 length equals 16 residues. In DNA, the CDR3 is TGCGCCAGCAGCCAAGATAAGAGGGGACTCTCCTACGAGCAGTACTTC. Its translation is CASSQDKRGLSYEQYF.